The entry below describes one T cell receptor (beta chain). Its antigen is currently not known. Per-base qualities were not stored, and no clone one base away is much larger. During the collection period, no infections or other immune events were recorded for the healthy donors. To calibrate time-dependent variance in a beta-binomial model of T-cell clone differential abundance, blood repertoires from healthy donors were used as a training cohort. The training cohort included 10 healthy donors, of whom 3 were female and 7 were male. An age range of roughly 29 to 65 years, with an average of roughly 47 years, was recorded for the donors. Whole blood from each healthy donor was obtained from a commercial supplier and was collected at three time points two to three weeks apart. Genomic DNA was extracted from unsorted whole blood for immunosequencing. TCRbeta CDR3 regions were profiled by bias-controlled multiplex PCR amplification of genomic DNA with the immunoSEQ Assay. Under the source paper's analysis protocol: To quantify the absolute abundance of each unique TCRbeta CDR3 region, the sequences were collapsed and filtered. Differential abundance was tested with two models: a binomial (Fisher-equivalent) model and a beta-binomial model that adds time-dependent variance fitted from healthy donors. Clones with fewer than 5 combined templates were removed, and a clone was called differentially abundant if the clone's Benjamini-Hochberg FDR was below 0.01. The form v = (b*log(k)+a)^2 was used to model beta-binomial variance as a function of total template count across the two samples. Held by TCRdb, this immuneACCESS table contains in-frame sequences only and omits some clones. Under half of the omission traces to an unresolved V gene where checked; the cause of the rest is unknown. That table furnishes V, J and clone size, whereas the DNA furnished D and trimming. In all, the sample holds 65,000 to 95,000 clones, and 70% to 90% of those were seen once. The top ten hold less than 9.5% of the sample.

This sample is drawn from a study of identifying expanded T cells in peripheral blood (dated by TCRdb to about 2019). As for the study more broadly: Four technical replicates, made by sequencing separate aliquots from the same pool of genomic DNA, were compared pairwise. Study-level results and caveats: The authors expected that biological variance in healthy repertoires might rise further over much longer intervals, such as months to years. The binomial model flagged about 1.3 differentially abundant clones between technical replicates, compared with about 16 over approximately two weeks and 19 over around 4 weeks. Across all healthy-donor time intervals, the beta-binomial model significantly lowered both the number of clones called differentially abundant and the false-positive rate. For all healthy donors, the variance in clone template counts between two-week samples rose significantly as total template count increased.

CDR1 KGHSH and CDR2 LQKENI were looked up in the germline V gene. Spanning cysteine to phenylalanine, the CDR3 consists of 13 amino acids. Only the CDR3 DNA is retained, 39 bases long and in frame from the first base. V was cut back by 2 bases and J by 7 bases, leaving a gap of 8 bases between them. In this chain, TRBV18 is recombined with TRBJ2-2, with no confidently assigned D gene. The sequenced material came from blood. The receptor comes from a person aged 18-69 years in good health. The CDR3 protein: CASSPLQLGELFF. The nucleotide sequence reads TGTGCCAGCTCACCATTGCAGCTCGGGGAGCTGTTTTTT. Extended through the reference TRBV18 and TRBJ2-2 proteins, this CDR3 yields the full variable domain: NAGVMQNPRHLVRRRGQEARLRCSPMKGHSHVYWYRQLPEEGLKFMVYLQKENIIDESGMPKERFSAEFPKEGPSILRIQQVVRGDSAAYFCASSPLQLGELFFGEGSRLTVL.